These 25 T cell receptor beta chains share one sample of origin, sequenced in a study of Tregs in tolerant kidney transplant recipients. The repertoire was sequenced with immunoSEQ multiplex PCR; TCRdb's copy has only in-frame clones and lacks some. Of about 61,000 clones in the sample, around 85% are singletons; the top ten hold around 2.3%. Material: Tregs from blood, obtained before the transplant. The source of these receptors is a human donor who received a combined kidney and bone marrow transplant.

V and J are TRBV28 and TRBJ2-5, with D possibly matching TRBD1 (6 bases). Germline V CDR1 and CDR2: MDHEN, SYDVKM. The CDR3 spans 14 residues. Trimming cost V 4 bases and J 0 bases, with 9 bases left between them. The CDR3 loop is CASSSGQYQETQYF. CDR3 sequence (DNA): TGTGCCAGCAGTTCAGGACAGTACCAAGAGACCCAGTACTTC.

As to this clone: The junction departs from the called germline gene at one end, perhaps through a read error. The V call is TRBV6-1, the J call TRBJ1-5; no clear D gene. The length of the CDR3 is 13 residues. Germline CDR1 MNHNS, CDR2 SASEGT. The CDR3 is CASSELGGQAQHF. The CDR3 coding sequence is TGTGCCAGCAGTGAATTAGGCGGTCAGGCCCAGCATTTT.

The gene calls are TRBV5-1 and TRBJ2-7, with TRBD2 identical over 11 bases. CDR1 and CDR2 from the germline V gene are SGHRS and YFSETQ. The CDR3 is made up of 17 amino acids. J was trimmed by 3 bases and V by 7 bases; bases with no gene match: 15. In DNA form, the CDR3 reads TGCGCCAGCTCCCTAACCTTGACTAGCGGGGACCTCTACGAGCAGTACTTC. It is translated as CASSLTLTSGDLYEQYF. Based on the CDR3 plus reference TRBV5-1 and TRBJ2-7, the full variable domain is KAGVTQTPRYLIKTRGQQVTLSCSPISGHRSVSWYQQTPGQGLQFLFEYFSETQRNKGNFPGRFSGRQFSNSRSEMNVSTLELGDSALYLCASSLTLTSGDLYEQYFGPGTRLTVT.

V gene TRBV11-3 combines with J gene TRBJ2-2; D unclear. V lost 2 bases and J lost 3, with 10 bases in between. The CDR3 sequence is 15 residues long. Germline-derived CDR1 and CDR2 are SGHNT and YENEEA. CDR3 nucleotide sequence: TGTGCCAGCAGCTTAAAACCGCCGGACACCGGGGAGCTGTTTTTT. Translated: CASSLKPPDTGELFF. Combining the CDR3 with reference TRBV11-3 and TRBJ2-2 gives the whole variable domain EAGVVQSPRYKIIEKKQPVAFWCNPISGHNTLYWYLQNLGQGPELLIRYENEEAVDDSQLPKDRFSAERLKGVDSTLKIQPAELGDSAVYLCASSLKPPDTGELFFGEGSRLTVL.

About this clone: The CDR3 end shows no conserved phenylalanine or tryptophan, and so a read error is likely. No DNA is shown, since the ends of the CDR3 on it are uncertain; the CDR3 is the one TCRdb lists. The chain combines TRBV11-3 with TRBJ2-7; the D call of TRBD2 is as the table states it, not checked on the DNA. The germline V gene has CDR1 SGHNT and CDR2 YENEEA. With termini counted, the CDR3 has 13 amino acids. The CDR3 loop is CASSSAGWRGSLI.

The chain links TRBV27 to TRBJ2-2, with 7 bases aligning to TRBD1. The CDR3 extends over 17 amino acids. From germline, CDR1 is MNHEY and CDR2 SMNVEV (reference sequence). Trimming took 2 bases from V and 6 from J; bases not matched to a gene: 12. The CDR3 loop is CASSLVRAGGRSGELFF. The CDR3 DNA follows: TGTGCCAGCAGTTTAGTGAGGGCAGGGGGTAGGTCCGGGGAGCTGTTTTTT.

This clone has only one observation. This CDR3 is CASSIGQGLGQPQHF. In DNA, the CDR3 is TGTGCCAGCAGTATCGGACAGGGGTTGGGTCAGCCCCAGCATTTT. The gene calls are TRBV6-1 and TRBJ1-5, with 9 bases aligning to TRBD1. Trimming removed 5 bases from V and 6 bases from J; junction bases left unmatched: 8. Germline V gene lookup returns CDR1 MNHNS and CDR2 SASEGT. The CDR3 contains 15 residues.

The chain joins TRBV7-8 to TRBJ1-2, with D tentatively TRBD1 (5 bases). The germline gives CDR1 SGHVS, CDR2 FQNEAQ. Trimming took 5 bases from V and 8 from J, leaving 15 bases between them. The CDR3 has 13 amino acids. The CDR3 region is CASSRDLAGGYTF. In DNA form, the CDR3 reads TGTGCCAGCAGCCGAGACCTAGCAGGGGGCTACACCTTC.

V gene TRBV18 combines with J gene TRBJ2-7, with TRBD1 matching over 7 bases. This CDR3 has 15 amino acids. Losses at the gene ends were 1 base for V and 3 bases for J; bases not matched to a gene: 6. CDR1 and CDR2 (germline): KGHSH, LQKENI. The chain's CDR3 is CASSPQTGSDYEQYF. The CDR3 nucleotides read TGTGCCAGCTCACCACAGACAGGGTCCGACTACGAGCAGTACTTC.

The rearrangement joins TRBV7-7 to TRBJ2-6, with D perhaps being TRBD1 or TRBD2 (5 bases each). This CDR3 has 15 residues. V was cut by 4 bases and J by 4 bases, with 11 bases left in between. Per germline, CDR1 SSHAT and CDR2 FNYEAQ (reference sequence). CDR3 in amino acids: CASSSGTAGANVLTF. In DNA form, the CDR3 reads TGTGCCAGCAGCTCCGGGACGGCCGGGGCCAACGTCCTGACTTTC.

A single count supports this clone. J is TRBJ2-5 and V is TRBV5-6; 10 bases are a match to TRBD1. The germline CDR1 and CDR2 sequences are SGHDT and YYEEEE. The junction had 6 bases not matched to a gene; V was cut back by 4 bases and J by 6 bases. The CDR3 totals 14 residues. CDR3: CASSRDRGIQTQYF. The CDR3 DNA reads TGTGCCAGCAGCCGGGACAGGGGCATACAGACCCAGTACTTC.

The chain combines TRBV5-1 with TRBJ1-2; D is undetermined. The V end was cut by 2 bases, the J end by 7 bases, with 6 bases between. The germline CDR1 and CDR2 sequences are SGHRS and YFSETQ. This CDR3 region has 11 residues. The CDR3 bases are TGCGCCAGCAGCTTTGGCAGTGGCTACACCTTC. This gives the protein CASSFGSGYTF.

The J gene is TRBJ2-7, the V gene TRBV4-1, with 7 positions matching TRBD2. This CDR3 is 16 amino acids long. Trimming took 0 bases from V and 7 from J; bases not matched to a gene: 12. Germline V CDR1 and CDR2: MGHRA, YSYEKL. CDR3 region: CASSQDVARRGSEQYF. The CDR3 DNA follows: TGCGCCAGCAGCCAAGATGTCGCCAGGCGGGGGTCGGAGCAGTACTTC.

The gene calls are TRBV30 and TRBJ2-5, with D hard to call. The germline V gene has CDR1 GTSNPN and CDR2 SVGIG (reference sequence). The CDR3 contains 13 residues. In nucleotides, the CDR3 is TGTGCTTGTACCAGGTTTCACGGGTTCACCCAGTACTTC. Encoded protein: CACTRFHGFTQYF.

The chain joins TRBV28 to TRBJ2-7; possibly TRBD1 for D (6 bases). Germline V CDR1 and CDR2: MDHEN, SYDVKM. V was pared by 7 bases and J by 2 bases, with 21 bases between. This CDR3 has 16 residues. Here the CDR3 DNA reads TGTGCCAGCACCACCCCCCCCTACAGGGAGCCCTACGAGCAGTACTTC. It specifies CASTTPPYREPYEQYF.

The chain joins TRBV4-1 to TRBJ1-2, with D possibly being TRBD1 (6 bases). This CDR3 is built from 15 residues. Between the trimmed V and J ends, which lost 4 bases and 2 bases, there was a span of 14 bases. Germline V CDR1 and CDR2: MGHRA, YSYEKL. The CDR3 DNA reads TGCGCCAGCAGCCCTTCAGACAGGCCCAACTATGGCTACACCTTC. Protein sequence: CASSPSDRPNYGYTF.

This sequence joins TRBV29-1 and TRBJ2-2; D is unclear. The V gene lost 7 bases and the J gene lost 4 bases, with 4 bases spanning the gap. Germline CDR1 SQVTM, CDR2 ANQGSEA. The CDR3 length is 10 residues. CDR3 protein: CSGGTGELFF. The CDR3 coding sequence is TGCAGCGGGGGCACCGGGGAGCTGTTTTTT.

CDR3 bases: TGTGCCAGCTCCGCCGTCGGGACAGGGGACCACGAGCAGTACTTC. This sequence encodes CASSAVGTGDHEQYF. The chain uses TRBV18 and TRBJ2-7; 10 positions match TRBD1. V was pared by 6 bases and J by 5 bases, with 10 bases of the junction left unmatched. The germline CDR1 and CDR2 sequences are KGHSH and LQKENI. The CDR3 has 15 residues. The full variable domain, with the rest looked up from reference TRBV18 and TRBJ2-7, is NAGVMQNPRHLVRRRGQEARLRCSPMKGHSHVYWYRQLPEEGLKFMVYLQKENIIDESGMPKERFSAEFPKEGPSILRIQQVVRGDSAAYFCASSAVGTGDHEQYFGPGTRLTVT.

The sample holds one count of this clone. This chain joins TRBV11-2 and TRBJ1-1, with 8 bases lining up with TRBD1. Germline-derived CDR1 and CDR2 are SGHAT and FQNNGV. V lost 3 bases to trimming and J lost 8 bases; unmatched junction nucleotides: 2. This CDR3 is 12 amino acids long. CDR3 loop: CASSFDRGEAFF. The DNA for the CDR3 is TGTGCCAGCAGCTTCGACAGGGGCGAAGCTTTCTTT.

The genes are TRBV2 and TRBJ2-7; unclear D gene. Trimming shortened V by 6 bases and J by 3 bases, and 6 bases separated the two germline ends. Germline V gene lookup returns CDR1 SNHLY and CDR2 FYNNEI. The CDR3 runs 11 residues. CDR3 loop: CASRLLYEQYF. The CDR3 nucleotides read TGTGCCAGCAGACTACTCTACGAGCAGTACTTC.

This clone has more than one count but fewer than ten. CDR3: CASTEPRGNLYGYTF. The CDR3 DNA sequence: TGTGCCAGCACCGAGCCGAGGGGGAACCTCTATGGCTACACCTTC. This chain joins TRBV6-1 and TRBJ1-2, with D tentatively TRBD1 (6 bases). This CDR3 comprises 15 residues. Germline V lookup: CDR1 MNHNS, CDR2 SASEGT. The V end was cut by 7 bases, the J end by 4 bases, with 19 bases between.

The rearrangement joins TRBV28 to TRBJ2-5; 8 bases map to TRBD2. The junction had 16 bases not matched to a gene; V was cut back by 8 bases and J by 2 bases. This CDR3 contains 17 residues. Looked up from germline, CDR1 is MDHEN and CDR2 is SYDVKM. CDR3 amino acids: CASSSDWVAGIQETQYF. The CDR3, as DNA: TGTGCCAGCTCCTCGGATTGGGTAGCGGGGATTCAAGAGACCCAGTACTTC.

This sequence joins TRBV25-1 and TRBJ2-1, with a possible D match to TRBD2 (7 bases). The CDR3 is made up of 16 amino acids. Trimming left V 5 bases short and J 7 bases short, with 21 bases between. Germline V CDR1 and CDR2: MGHDK, SYGVNS. The CDR3 loop reads CASSMGGGLGDNEQFF. Written as DNA, the CDR3 is TGTGCCAGCAGTATGGGGGGGGGCCTTGGGGATAATGAGCAGTTCTTC.

The chain couples TRBV28 to TRBJ1-2; no reliable D call. Per germline, CDR1 MDHEN and CDR2 SYDVKM. The V and J ends lost 5 bases and 5 bases respectively, with 12 bases between them. The CDR3 is made up of 13 amino acids. As DNA, the CDR3 is TGTGCCAGCAGTCGGCAGGCGGAGTATGGCTACACCTTC. It translates to CASSRQAEYGYTF.

The chain has TRBV29-1 and TRBJ2-3; D not certain. Germline V gives CDR1 SQVTM, CDR2 ANQGSEA. Between the trimmed V and J ends, which lost 7 bases and 2 bases, there was a span of 7 bases. CDR3 length: 11 residues. Written as DNA, the CDR3 is TGCAGCGCTGGATACACAGATACGCAGTATTTT. It encodes CSAGYTDTQYF.